This is a list of T cell receptor beta chains from one sample in a study of T cell responses to AZD1222 COVID-19 vaccine. The assay was immunoSEQ multiplex PCR, and TCRdb's table has in-frame clones only and misses some. Of approximately 180,000 clones detected, approximately 91% appear once; the ten largest clones hold under 2%. The material sequenced was peripheral blood, taken on day 0 of AZD1222 vaccination. The source is an adult in good health. CDR3s include the opening cysteine and the closing phenylalanine or tryptophan. A D gene is named only where the DNA matches it firmly. Clone size is given for some rows only: seen once, a few or many times, or a class if the clone is expanded.

CDR3 DNA | CDR3 protein | J gene | V gene | clone size | D gene
TGTGCCAGCAGCCGCCCTTTCAATGAGCAGTTCTTC | CASSRPFNEQFF | TRBJ2-1 | TRBV7-2 | . | .
TGTGCCAGCAGACAACGGATGATGAACACTGAAGCTTTCTTT | CASRQRMMNTEAFF | TRBJ1-1 | TRBV6-5 | . | .
TGTGCCAGCAAGAAACTAGCGGGAGTGGCAGATACGCAGTATTTT | CASKKLAGVADTQYF | TRBJ2-3 | TRBV2 | once | TRBD2
TGTGCCAGCAGCGAACAGCCTACTAGCACAGATACGCAGTATTTT | CASSEQPTSTDTQYF | TRBJ2-3 | TRBV6-4 | . | .
TGTGCCGGCTCAGGATCGTACGCCAGTGTGCAGTACTTC | CAGSGSYASVQYF | TRBJ2-7 | TRBV28 | . | .
TGTGCCAGCACAACAACCGGGGGAGGCTACACCTTC | CASTTTGGGYTF | TRBJ1-2 | TRBV5-4 | . | .
TGTGCCAGTACCCCTTTGGCCGGCAATGAGCAGTTCTTC | CASTPLAGNEQFF | TRBJ2-1 | TRBV19 | . | .
TGTGCCAGCAGTCCGGGACAGGGAGACACTAACTATGGCTACACCTTC | CASSPGQGDTNYGYTF | TRBJ1-2 | TRBV2 | . | TRBD1
TGTGCCAGCAGCCAAGATTTGGCGACAGGACTAGATGGCTACACCTTC | CASSQDLATGLDGYTF | TRBJ1-2 | TRBV4-2 | once | .
TGTGCCAGCAGTTTTGGGGGCGAGCAGTACTTC | CASSFGGEQYF | TRBJ2-7 | TRBV12-3/TRBV12-4 | . | .
TGTGCCAGCAGCACGATGGCGAAGACCCAGTACTTC | CASSTMAKTQYF | TRBJ2-5 | TRBV7-9 | . | .
TGTGCCAGCAGCTTAGGGGGGCCTGGGCACAATGAGCAGTTCTTC | CASSLGGPGHNEQFF | TRBJ2-1 | TRBV7-2 | . | .
TGTGCCAGCAGCTTTGGACTAGGACCCGCGAGCACAGATACGCAGTATTTT | CASSFGLGPASTDTQYF | TRBJ2-3 | TRBV11-2 | . | TRBD2
TGTGCCAGTAGTAAGGGACAGGGGCCCAATCAGCCCCAGCATTTT | CASSKGQGPNQPQHF | TRBJ1-5 | TRBV19 | . | TRBD1
TGTGCCAGCAGCTTATCAGGGTGGGAGCAGTACTTC | CASSLSGWEQYF | TRBJ2-7 | TRBV5-8 | . | .
TGTGCCAGCAGCCAGGGGTTTGGCTCGGAAGAGACCCAGTACTTC | CASSQGFGSEETQYF | TRBJ2-5 | TRBV4-2 | . | .
TGTGCCAGCAGCGAGGCGGGGAGAATATACAATGAGCAGTTCTTC | CASSEAGRIYNEQFF | TRBJ2-1 | TRBV3-1/TRBV3-2 | . | .
TGTGCCAGCAGCGGAATTAGCGGGGGGGCTGGGGATGAGCAGTTCTTC | CASSGISGGAGDEQFF | TRBJ2-1 | TRBV7-6 | once | TRBD2
TGTGCCAGCACCGAGGGGAACTATGGCTACACCTTC | CASTEGNYGYTF | TRBJ1-2 | TRBV28 | . | .
TGTGCCAGCAGTCTCGACTCGAAAACCACAGATACGCAGTATTTT | CASSLDSKTTDTQYF | TRBJ2-3 | TRBV2 | few | .
TGTGCCAGCAGTTTGGGGGGAAACACCGGGGAGCTGTTTTTT | CASSLGGNTGELFF | TRBJ2-2 | TRBV28 | . | .
TGTGCCAGCAGCTTAGTAGGACGGAACACTGAAGCTTTCTTT | CASSLVGRNTEAFF | TRBJ1-1 | TRBV5-4 | . | .
TGTGCCAGCAGCCTTATGGGGGAGCTGTTTTTT | CASSLMGELFF | TRBJ2-2 | TRBV7-9 | once | .
TGCGCCAGCAGCTTGGGGTGGCAGACCTATGGCTACACCTTC | CASSLGWQTYGYTF | TRBJ1-2 | TRBV5-1 | . | .
TGTGCCAGCAGTTACTCTTCGACACCTGGAAACACCATATATTTT | CASSYSSTPGNTIYF | TRBJ1-3 | TRBV6-6 | . | .
TGTGCCAGCAGTCCCCCGACTAGCCAGTTCTACGAGCAGTACTTC | CASSPPTSQFYEQYF | TRBJ2-7 | TRBV6-5 | . | TRBD2
TGCAGCGCATTACTTGGGGCGACCTTCTCTGGAAACACCATATATTTT | CSALLGATFSGNTIYF | TRBJ1-3 | TRBV29-1 | . | .
TGTGCCAGCAGTTACTCTGGAACCAGTGGGGAAAAACTGTTTTTT | CASSYSGTSGEKLFF | TRBJ1-4 | TRBV6-5 | . | .
TGTGCCAGCAGCTTTTCACAGGGGCCTAATGAAAAACTGTTTTTT | CASSFSQGPNEKLFF | TRBJ1-4 | TRBV5-6 | . | TRBD1
TGTGCCAGCAGCCAAGAGACGACAGGGGGCTACACCTTC | CASSQETTGGYTF | TRBJ1-2 | TRBV3-1/TRBV3-2 | . | TRBD1
TGTGCCTGGAGTGGGGCGGGGAGGGCTTCAGATACGCAGTATTTT | CAWSGAGRASDTQYF | TRBJ2-3 | TRBV30 | . | TRBD2
TGTGCCAGCAGCTTAGAGCCTGGGGCCAACGTCCTGACTTTC | CASSLEPGANVLTF | TRBJ2-6 | TRBV11-2 | . | .
TGTGCCACCCATAGTCGGAGTGGGAATCAGCCCCAGCATTTT | CATHSRSGNQPQHF | TRBJ1-5 | TRBV2 | . | .
TGCGCCAGCAGCCAAGACTACCCCCGGGGCAATGAGCAGTTCTTC | CASSQDYPRGNEQFF | TRBJ2-1 | TRBV4-3 | . | .
TGTGCCAGCAGTTTTGCGTTAACTAGCACAGATACGCAGTATTTT | CASSFALTSTDTQYF | TRBJ2-3 | TRBV28 | . | .
TGCGCCAGCAGTGAGGGGTGGTCGAACTATGGCTACACCTTC | CASSEGWSNYGYTF | TRBJ1-2 | TRBV10-2 | . | .
TGTGCCAGCAGTGAAGCTGCCGGAGGGGGGGTGTTCGAGCAGTACTTC | CASSEAAGGGVFEQYF | TRBJ2-7 | TRBV6-1 | . | .
TGTGCCAGCAGCCAACACACAGGGCCGTCTGGCTACACCTTC | CASSQHTGPSGYTF | TRBJ1-2 | TRBV3-1/TRBV3-2 | . | .
TGCGCCAGCAGCCAAGAAGGCGGAGGGGTGGATGAAAAACTGTTTTTT | CASSQEGGGVDEKLFF | TRBJ1-4 | TRBV4-1 | few | .
TGTGCCTGGAGTGTAGGAGGGGGGGCGACAGATACGCAGTATTTT | CAWSVGGGATDTQYF | TRBJ2-3 | TRBV30 | . | .
TGCGCCAGCACGCTCGGGACAGGGATGGAAGAGACCCAGTACTTC | CASTLGTGMEETQYF | TRBJ2-5 | TRBV5-1 | . | TRBD1
TGTGCCAGCAGTTACGGGACTAGCGGGGGTAGGGATGAGCAGTTCTTC | CASSYGTSGGRDEQFF | TRBJ2-1 | TRBV6-2/TRBV6-3 | . | TRBD2
TGTGCCAGCAGCTCGACAGGGATGGGAGTGACCGGGGAGCTGTTTTTT | CASSSTGMGVTGELFF | TRBJ2-2 | TRBV11-1 | . | TRBD1
TGTGCCAGCACAGACAGCGACCAGCATTTT | CASTDSDQHF | TRBJ1-5 | TRBV7-4 | few | .
TGTGCCAGCAGCCCTCAGGGGAACTATGGCTACACCTTC | CASSPQGNYGYTF | TRBJ1-2 | TRBV9 | few | .
TGTGCCTGGAGTGTACTCAGGGGTAATCGGTATGGCTACACCTTC | CAWSVLRGNRYGYTF | TRBJ1-2 | TRBV30 | . | .
TGTGCCAGCTCAGCCGGGACAGGGCCCTACGAGCAGTACTTC | CASSAGTGPYEQYF | TRBJ2-7 | TRBV18 | . | TRBD1
TGCGCCAGCAGCTTTTCGGGACAGGTGGTCTACGAGCAGTACTTC | CASSFSGQVVYEQYF | TRBJ2-7 | TRBV5-1 | . | TRBD1
TGCGCCAGCAGCTTCCTACAGGGGTCCTACAATGAGCAGTTCTTC | CASSFLQGSYNEQFF | TRBJ2-1 | TRBV5-1 | . | TRBD1
TGTGCCAGCAGTGAAGAAGGAGGCAGGGCTGGAAACACCATATATTTT | CASSEEGGRAGNTIYF | TRBJ1-3 | TRBV25-1 | . | .
TGTGCCAGCAGAATAAGCCGGGACATCTATGGCTACACCTTC | CASRISRDIYGYTF | TRBJ1-2 | TRBV6-5 | . | .
TGCGCCAGCAGCCAAGATTCGGGAACTAATGAAAAACTGTTTTTT | CASSQDSGTNEKLFF | TRBJ1-4 | TRBV4-3 | many | .